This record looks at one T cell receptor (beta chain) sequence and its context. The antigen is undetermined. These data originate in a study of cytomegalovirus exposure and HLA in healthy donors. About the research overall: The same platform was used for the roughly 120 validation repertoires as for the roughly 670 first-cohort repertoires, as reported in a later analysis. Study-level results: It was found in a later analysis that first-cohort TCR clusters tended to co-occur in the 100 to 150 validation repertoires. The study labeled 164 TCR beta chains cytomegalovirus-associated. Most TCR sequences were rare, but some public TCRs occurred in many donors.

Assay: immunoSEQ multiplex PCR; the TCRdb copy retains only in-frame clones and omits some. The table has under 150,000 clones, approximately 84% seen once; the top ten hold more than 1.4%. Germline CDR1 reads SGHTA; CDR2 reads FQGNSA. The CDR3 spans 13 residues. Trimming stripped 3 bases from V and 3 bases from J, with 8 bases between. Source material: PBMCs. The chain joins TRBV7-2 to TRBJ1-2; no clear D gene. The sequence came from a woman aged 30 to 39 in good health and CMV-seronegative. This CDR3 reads CASSLTKDYGYTF. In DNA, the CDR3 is TGTGCCAGCAGCTTGACAAAGGACTATGGCTACACCTTC.